This T cell receptor (beta chain) stems from a study of Graves' ophthalmopathy and Graves' hyperthyroidism. Study observations and caveats: With a specificity of roughly 72% and a sensitivity of 70% to 71%, the model predicted ophthalmopathy progression.

Regarding this clonotype: Its antigen is undetermined.

The TCR beta CDR3 regions underwent amplification from RNA transcripts. An opening RT-PCR round employed HTBI primers and preceded a second-round multiplex PCR. TCRdb called the multiplex PCR reads again in MiXCR, with one record for every CDR3 protein. The sample carries about 620,000 distinct CDR3 sequences, approximately 21% recorded once. The CDR3 sequence is 13 residues long. Trimming removed 10 bases from V and 1 base from J, with 14 bases in between. Germline V gene lookup returns CDR1 ENHRY and CDR2 SYGVKD. Other autoimmune diseases, uncontrolled infections, pregnancy and lactation each led to patient exclusion.

The chain couples TRBV10-3 to TRBJ2-7; D perhaps matches TRBD1 (6 bases). This receptor was obtained from a woman younger than 30 with stable Graves' hyperthyroidism. Some clones in this sample may be carry-over from other donors' samples. Sequencing was performed on peripheral blood. CDR3 sequence reads: CASQQGYSYEQYF. The CDR3 nucleotides read TGTGCCAGCCAACAGGGATATTCCTACGAGCAGTACTTC.